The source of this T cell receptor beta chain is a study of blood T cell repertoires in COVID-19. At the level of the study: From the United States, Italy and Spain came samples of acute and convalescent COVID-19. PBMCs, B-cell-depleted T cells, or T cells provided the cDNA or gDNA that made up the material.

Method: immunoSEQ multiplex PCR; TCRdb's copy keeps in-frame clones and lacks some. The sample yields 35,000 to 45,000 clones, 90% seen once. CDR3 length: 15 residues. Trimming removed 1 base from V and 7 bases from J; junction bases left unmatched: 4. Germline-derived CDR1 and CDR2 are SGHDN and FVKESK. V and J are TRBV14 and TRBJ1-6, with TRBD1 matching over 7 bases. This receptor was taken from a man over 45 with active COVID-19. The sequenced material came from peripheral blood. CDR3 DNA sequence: TGTGCCAGCAGCCAAGTAGGGACAGCAAATTCACCCCTCCACTTT. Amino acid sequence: CASSQVGTANSPLHF.